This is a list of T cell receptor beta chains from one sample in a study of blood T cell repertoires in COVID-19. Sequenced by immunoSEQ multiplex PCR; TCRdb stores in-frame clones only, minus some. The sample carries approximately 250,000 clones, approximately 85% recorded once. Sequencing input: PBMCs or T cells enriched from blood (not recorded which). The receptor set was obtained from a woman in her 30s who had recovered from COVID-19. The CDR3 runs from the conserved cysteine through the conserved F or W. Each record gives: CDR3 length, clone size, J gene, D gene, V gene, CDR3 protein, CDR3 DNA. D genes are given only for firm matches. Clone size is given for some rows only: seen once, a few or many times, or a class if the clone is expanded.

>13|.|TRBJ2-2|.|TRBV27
CASSFSVAGELFF
TGTGCCAGCAGTTTCAGCGTCGCCGGGGAGCTGTTTTTT
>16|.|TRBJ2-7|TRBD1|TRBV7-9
CASSTNQGEGVGEQYF
TGTGCCAGCAGCACCAATCAGGGGGAAGGCGTTGGAGAGCAGTACTTC
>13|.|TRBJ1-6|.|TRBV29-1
CSVREDWSSPLHF
TGCAGCGTTAGGGAGGATTGGAGTTCACCCCTCCACTTT
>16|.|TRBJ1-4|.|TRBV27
CASSLSDGKRGEKLFF
TGTGCCAGCAGTTTATCTGACGGGAAGAGAGGGGAAAAACTGTTTTTT
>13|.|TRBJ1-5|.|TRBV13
CASSLENSQPQHF
TGTGCCAGCAGCTTAGAAAATAGTCAGCCCCAGCATTTT
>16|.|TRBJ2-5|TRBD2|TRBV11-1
CASSLVASGGQETQYF
TGTGCCAGCAGCTTAGTCGCTAGCGGGGGTCAAGAGACCCAGTACTTC
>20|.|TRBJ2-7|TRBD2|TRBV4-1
CASSHLGLAGGKPSLYEQYF
TGCGCCAGCAGCCACCTCGGACTAGCGGGAGGAAAACCCTCACTTTACGAGCAGTACTTC
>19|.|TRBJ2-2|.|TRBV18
CASSQATWGVYANTGELFF
TGTGCCAGCTCACAGGCAACTTGGGGGGTCTACGCGAACACCGGGGAGCTGTTTTTT
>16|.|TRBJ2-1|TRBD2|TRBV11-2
CASSFQAGGDYNEQFF
TGTGCCAGCAGCTTTCAAGCGGGGGGCGACTACAATGAGCAGTTCTTC
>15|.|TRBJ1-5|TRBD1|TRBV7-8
CASSLGSRGSQPQHF
TGTGCCAGCAGCTTAGGAAGCAGGGGGAGTCAGCCCCAGCATTTT
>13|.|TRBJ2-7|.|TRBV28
CASTQEETYEQYF
TGTGCCAGCACCCAAGAAGAGACCTACGAGCAGTACTTC
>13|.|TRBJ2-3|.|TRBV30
CAWMGQGMDTQYF
TGTGCTTGGATGGGGCAGGGAATGGATACGCAGTATTTT
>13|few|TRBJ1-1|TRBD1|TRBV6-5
CASSPTGLSEAFF
TGTGCCAGCAGTCCGACAGGGTTGAGTGAAGCTTTCTTT
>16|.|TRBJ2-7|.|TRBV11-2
CASSLGIAPRVYEQYF
TGTGCCAGCAGCTTAGGTATAGCGCCCAGAGTTTACGAGCAGTACTTC
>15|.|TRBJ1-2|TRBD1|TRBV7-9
CASSFPDRADYGYTF
TGTGCCAGCAGCTTCCCCGACAGGGCGGATTATGGCTACACCTTC
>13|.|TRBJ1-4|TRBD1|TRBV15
CATRDRGSEKLFF
TGTGCCACCAGGGACAGGGGGTCGGAAAAACTGTTTTTT
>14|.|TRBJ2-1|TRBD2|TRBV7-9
CASSLRGGSNEQFF
TGTGCCAGCAGCTTACGGGGGGGCTCGAATGAGCAGTTCTTC
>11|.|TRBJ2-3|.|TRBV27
CASRPIDTQYF
TGTGCCAGCAGACCTATTGATACGCAGTATTTT
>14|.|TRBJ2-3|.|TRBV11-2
CASSLESLGSTQYF
TGTGCCAGCAGCTTAGAATCGCTAGGAAGTACGCAGTATTTT
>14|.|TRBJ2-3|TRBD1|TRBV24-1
CATRPTGSTDTQYF
TGTGCCACCAGACCGACAGGGAGCACAGATACGCAGTATTTT
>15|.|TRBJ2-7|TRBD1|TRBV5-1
CASSLGGTADNEQYF
TGCGCCAGCAGCTTGGGGGGGACAGCTGATAACGAGCAGTACTTC
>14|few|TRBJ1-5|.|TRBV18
CASSPGHSNQPQHF
TGTGCCAGCTCACCAGGACATAGCAATCAGCCCCAGCATTTT
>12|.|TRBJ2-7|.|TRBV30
CAWSVAGYEQYF
TGTGCCTGGAGTGTAGCGGGCTACGAGCAGTACTTC
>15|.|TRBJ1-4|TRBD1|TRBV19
CASSPTGAGDEKLFF
TGTGCCAGTAGCCCCACAGGGGCCGGAGATGAAAAACTGTTTTTT
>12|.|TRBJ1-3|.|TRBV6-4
CAAGKSGNTIYF
TGTGCCGCAGGGAAGTCTGGAAACACCATATATTTT
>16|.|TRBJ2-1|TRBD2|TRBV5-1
CASSLVTTSGPYEQFF
TGCGCCAGCAGCTTGGTTACGACTAGCGGGCCATATGAGCAGTTCTTC
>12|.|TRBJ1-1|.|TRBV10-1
CASGRVNTEAFF
TGCGCCAGCGGCAGGGTGAACACTGAAGCTTTCTTT
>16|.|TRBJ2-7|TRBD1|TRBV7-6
CASSRRPGQGGVEQYF
TGTGCCAGCAGCCGACGGCCGGGACAGGGGGGAGTCGAGCAGTACTTC
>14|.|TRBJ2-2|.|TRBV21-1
CASSKERETGELFF
TGTGCCAGCAGCAAGGAGAGGGAGACCGGGGAGCTGTTTTTT
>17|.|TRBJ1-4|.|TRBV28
CASSSPPEGPTNEKLFF
TGTGCCAGCAGTTCCCCTCCGGAGGGCCCAACTAATGAAAAACTGTTTTTT
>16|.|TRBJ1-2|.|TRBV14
CASSQDFTAANYGYTF
TGTGCCAGCAGCCAAGATTTTACAGCCGCTAACTATGGCTACACCTTC
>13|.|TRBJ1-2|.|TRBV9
CASSVGGNYGYTF
TGTGCCAGCAGCGTAGGGGGCAACTATGGCTACACCTTC
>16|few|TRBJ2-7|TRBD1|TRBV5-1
CASSLAQGRGPYEQYF
TGCGCCAGCAGCTTGGCACAGGGGCGCGGTCCCTACGAGCAGTACTTC
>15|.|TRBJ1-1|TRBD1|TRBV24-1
CATSDSRQGNTEAFF
TGTGCCACCAGTGATAGTCGACAGGGGAACACTGAAGCTTTCTTT
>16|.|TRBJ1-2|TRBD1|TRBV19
CASQAYQGQGKYGYTF
TGTGCCAGCCAAGCCTATCAGGGACAGGGGAAATATGGCTACACCTTC
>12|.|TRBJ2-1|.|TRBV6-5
CASAYSGNEQFF
TGTGCCAGCGCCTATTCAGGGAATGAGCAGTTCTTC
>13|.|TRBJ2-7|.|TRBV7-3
CASSLTGVYEQYF
TGTGCCAGCAGCTTAACAGGGGTCTACGAGCAGTACTTC
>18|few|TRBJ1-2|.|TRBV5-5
CASSFTGPRVGGISGYTF
TGTGCCAGCAGCTTTACAGGTCCACGCGTCGGGGGAATAAGTGGCTACACCTTC
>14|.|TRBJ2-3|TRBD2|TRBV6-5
CASSRSGGPDTQYF
TGTGCCAGCAGCCGAAGCGGGGGGCCAGATACGCAGTATTTT
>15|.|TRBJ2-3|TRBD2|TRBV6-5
CASSPSGGPTDTQYF
TGTGCCAGCAGTCCTTCGGGGGGGCCCACAGATACGCAGTATTTT
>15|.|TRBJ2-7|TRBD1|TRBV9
CASSHGTGNSYEQYF
TGTGCCAGCAGCCATGGGACAGGAAACTCCTACGAGCAGTACTTC
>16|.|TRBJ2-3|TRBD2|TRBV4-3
CASSQETAGVTDTQYF
TGCGCCAGCAGCCAAGAGACCGCGGGGGTCACAGATACGCAGTATTTT
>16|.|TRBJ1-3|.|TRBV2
CASRWDNRLRGNTIYF
TGTGCCAGCCGATGGGACAACCGTTTAAGAGGAAACACCATATATTTT
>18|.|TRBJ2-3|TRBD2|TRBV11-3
CASSPTSVSGGAADTQYF
TGTGCCAGCAGCCCAACATCGGTTAGCGGGGGGGCGGCAGATACGCAGTATTTT
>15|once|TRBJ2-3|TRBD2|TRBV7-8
CASSLTSGGTDTQYF
TGTGCCAGCAGCTTGACTAGCGGAGGCACAGATACGCAGTATTTT
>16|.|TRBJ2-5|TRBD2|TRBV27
CASSGQTSGRVETQYF
TGTGCCAGCAGTGGTCAGACTAGCGGGAGGGTAGAGACCCAGTACTTC
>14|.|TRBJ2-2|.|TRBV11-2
CASRRLSGSGMMFF
TGTGCCAGCAGAAGACTTAGTGGGTCAGGGATGATGTTTTTT
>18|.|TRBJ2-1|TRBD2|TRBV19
CASSLHTLAGRSYNEQFF
TGTGCCAGTAGTCTACATACTCTAGCGGGGCGTTCCTACAATGAGCAGTTCTTC
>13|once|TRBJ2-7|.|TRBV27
CASSWGGGSEQYF
TGTGCCAGCAGTTGGGGAGGGGGGAGCGAGCAGTACTTC
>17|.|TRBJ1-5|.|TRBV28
CASSSVWSDYSNQPQHF
TGTGCCAGCAGTTCCGTTTGGAGTGATTATAGCAATCAGCCCCAGCATTTT